These 4 T cell receptor beta chains originate from one sample sequenced in a study of cytomegalovirus exposure and HLA in healthy donors. The assay was immunoSEQ multiplex PCR, and TCRdb's table has in-frame clones only and misses some. The sample lists about 120,000 clones, about 91% occurring once. The sample comprised PBMCs. These receptors were taken from a man aged 18 to 35 in good health and CMV-seronegative.

The gene calls are TRBV29-1 and TRBJ2-2, with D uncertain. This CDR3 has 14 residues. CDR1 and CDR2 (germline): SQVTM, ANQGSEA. Trimming took off 2 bases at V and 1 base at J, with 8 bases between the two ends. Here the CDR3 DNA reads TGCAGCGTTGAACTGTCGGGGAACACCGGGGAGCTGTTTTTT. As protein: CSVELSGNTGELFF.

V is TRBV27 and J is TRBJ2-7; 8 bases line up with TRBD1. CDR3 length equals 14 residues. CDR1 and CDR2 from the germline V gene are MNHEY and SMNVEV (reference sequence). After removal of 5 bases from V and 3 bases from J, the junction contained 6 bases not matched to a gene. CDR3 sequence: CASSTGQGFYEQYF. CDR3 DNA: TGTGCCAGCAGTACCGGACAGGGATTCTACGAGCAGTACTTC.

The rearrangement links TRBV6-1 to TRBJ2-5, with 8 bases matching TRBD2. This CDR3 has 14 residues. V was pared by 7 bases and J by 5 bases, with 9 bases of the junction left unmatched. Germline CDR1 and CDR2: MNHNS and SASEGT. CDR3 sequence reads: CASIYGRGVETQYF. The CDR3 DNA follows: TGTGCCAGCATATACGGGAGGGGAGTGGAGACCCAGTACTTC.

The chain links TRBV2 to TRBJ2-4; 11 nucleotides align to TRBD2. The V and J ends lost 1 base and 4 bases, in that order; junction bases with no gene match: 6. Per the germline V gene, CDR1 is SNHLY and CDR2 is FYNNEI. The length of the CDR3 is 17 residues. CDR3 in DNA: TGTGCCAGCAGTGAAGGGGGACTAGCGGTTTCGAAAAACATTCAGTACTTC. It specifies CASSEGGLAVSKNIQYF.